Below are 5 T cell receptor beta chains sequenced from a single sample in a study of blood T cell repertoires in COVID-19. Here immunoSEQ multiplex PCR was the method, and the copy in TCRdb shows in-frame clones only, minus some. The data contain 240,000 or so clones, roughly 77% of them singletons. Input material: peripheral blood. The receptors derive from a woman of 80 years or more with acute or convalescent COVID-19.

This rearrangement joins TRBV7-2 to TRBJ2-1; TRBD1 matches at 8 bases. Germline V gene sequence: CDR1 SGHTA, CDR2 FQGNSA. J lost 8 bases, V lost 5 bases, and 14 bases had no gene match. The CDR3 runs to 16 residues. DNA of the CDR3: TGTGCCAGCAGCCGTTGGACAGGGAGTGGTGTCGATGAGCAGTTCTTC. It codes for CASSRWTGSGVDEQFF.

This chain joins TRBV5-1 and TRBJ1-4, with 7 bases that match TRBD1. Per germline, CDR1 SGHRS and CDR2 YFSETQ. The CDR3 is made up of 15 amino acids. J was trimmed by 5 bases and V by 2 bases; bases with no gene match: 6. CDR3 DNA sequence: TGCGCCAGCAGCTTAGAGGGACAGCGGAATGAAAAACTGTTTTTT. Translated: CASSLEGQRNEKLFF.

CDR3 nucleotide sequence: TGCAGCGTTCGGGAGGGGCCTTCGAACACTGAAGCTTTCTTT. It translates to CSVREGPSNTEAFF. This rearrangement joins TRBV29-1 to TRBJ1-1; D is possibly TRBD1 (5 bases). This CDR3 has 14 residues. The germline V and J ends were trimmed by 5 bases and 1 base, with 14 bases remaining between them. CDR1 is SQVTM, CDR2 ANQGSEA, per germline.

The chain combines TRBV6-5 with TRBJ1-4, with D maybe TRBD1 (5 bases). This CDR3 is built from 15 residues. The germline V gene encodes CDR1 MNHEY and CDR2 SVGAGI. The V and J ends lost 5 bases and 0 bases respectively, with 10 bases between them. CDR3 in amino acids: CASSLTRATNEKLFF. The DNA for the CDR3 is TGTGCCAGCAGTCTTACCAGGGCAACTAATGAAAAACTGTTTTTT.

V gene TRBV6-5 combines with J gene TRBJ1-5, with a possible D match to TRBD1 (6 bases). Trimming removed 5 bases from V and 2 bases from J, with 10 bases in between. This CDR3 spans 14 amino acids. In germline, CDR1 is MNHEY, CDR2 SVGAGI. The CDR3 reads CASSTEGGNQPQHF. The CDR3 DNA reads TGTGCCAGCAGTACCGAGGGGGGCAATCAGCCCCAGCATTTT.